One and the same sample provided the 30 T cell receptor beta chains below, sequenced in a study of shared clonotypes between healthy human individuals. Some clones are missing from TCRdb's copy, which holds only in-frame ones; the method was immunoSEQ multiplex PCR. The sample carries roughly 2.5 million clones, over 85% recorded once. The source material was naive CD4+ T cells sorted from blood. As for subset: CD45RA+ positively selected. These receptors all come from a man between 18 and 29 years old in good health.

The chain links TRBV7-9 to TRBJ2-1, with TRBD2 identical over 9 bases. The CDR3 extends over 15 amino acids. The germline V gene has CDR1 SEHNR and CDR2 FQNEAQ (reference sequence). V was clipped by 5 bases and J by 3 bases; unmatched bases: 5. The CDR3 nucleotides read TGTGCCAGCAGCCTAAGACTAGCGGACTACAATGAGCAGTTCTTC. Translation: CASSLRLADYNEQFF. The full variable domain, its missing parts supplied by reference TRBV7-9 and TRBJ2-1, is DTGVSQNPRHKITKRGQNVTFRCDPISEHNRLYWYRQTLGQGPEFLTYFQNEAQLEKSRLLSDRFSAERPKGSFSTLEIQRTEQGDSAMYLCASSLRLADYNEQFFGPGTRLTVL.

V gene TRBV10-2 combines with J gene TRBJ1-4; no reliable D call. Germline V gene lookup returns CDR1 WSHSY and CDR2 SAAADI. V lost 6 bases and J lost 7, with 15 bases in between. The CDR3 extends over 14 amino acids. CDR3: CASRSNTGSEKLFF. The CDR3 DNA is TGCGCCAGCAGATCTAATACCGGGTCTGAAAAACTGTTTTTT.

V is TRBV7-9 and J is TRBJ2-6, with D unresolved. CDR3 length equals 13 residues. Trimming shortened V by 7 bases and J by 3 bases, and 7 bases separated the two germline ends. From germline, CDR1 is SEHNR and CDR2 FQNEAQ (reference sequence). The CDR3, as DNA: TGTGCCAGCACCAGTATTGGGGCCAACGTCCTGACTTTC. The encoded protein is CASTSIGANVLTF. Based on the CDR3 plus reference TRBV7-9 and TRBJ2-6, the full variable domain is DTGVSQNPRHKITKRGQNVTFRCDPISEHNRLYWYRQTLGQGPEFLTYFQNEAQLEKSRLLSDRFSAERPKGSFSTLEIQRTEQGDSAMYLCASTSIGANVLTFGAGSRLTVL.

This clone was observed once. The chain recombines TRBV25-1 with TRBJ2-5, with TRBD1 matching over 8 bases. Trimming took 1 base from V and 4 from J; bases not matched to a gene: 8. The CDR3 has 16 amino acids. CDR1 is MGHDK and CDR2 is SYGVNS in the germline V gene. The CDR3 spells CASSEFPGQGSETQYF. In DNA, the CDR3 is TGTGCCAGCAGTGAATTCCCAGGACAGGGATCAGAGACCCAGTACTTC.

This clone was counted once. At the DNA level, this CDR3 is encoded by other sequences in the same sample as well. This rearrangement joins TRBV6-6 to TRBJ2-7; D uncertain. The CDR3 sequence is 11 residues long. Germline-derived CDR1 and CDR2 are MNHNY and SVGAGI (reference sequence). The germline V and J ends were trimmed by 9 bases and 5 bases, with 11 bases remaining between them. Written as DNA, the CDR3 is TGTGCCAGTGGCCGCCGGGACGAGCAGTACTTC. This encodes CASGRRDEQYF.

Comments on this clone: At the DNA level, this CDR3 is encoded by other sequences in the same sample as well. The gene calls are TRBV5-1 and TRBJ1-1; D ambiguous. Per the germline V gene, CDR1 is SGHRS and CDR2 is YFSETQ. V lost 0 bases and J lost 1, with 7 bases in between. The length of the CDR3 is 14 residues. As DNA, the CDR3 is TGCGCCAGCAGCTTGGTCCCAGGGAACACTGAAGCTTTCTTT. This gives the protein CASSLVPGNTEAFF.

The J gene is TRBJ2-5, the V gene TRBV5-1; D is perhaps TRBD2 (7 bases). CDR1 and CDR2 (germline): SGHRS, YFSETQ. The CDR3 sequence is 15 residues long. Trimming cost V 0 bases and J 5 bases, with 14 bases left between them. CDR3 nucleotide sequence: TGCGCCAGCAGCTTGGCCGGCGGGGGCGGGGAGACCCAGTACTTC. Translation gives CASSLAGGGGETQYF.

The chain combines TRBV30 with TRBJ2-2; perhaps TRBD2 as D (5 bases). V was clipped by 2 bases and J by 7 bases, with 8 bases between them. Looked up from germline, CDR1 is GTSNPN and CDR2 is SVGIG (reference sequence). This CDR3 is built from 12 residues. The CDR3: CAWSPRGGELFF. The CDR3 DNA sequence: TGTGCCTGGAGTCCCCGGGGCGGGGAGCTGTTTTTT. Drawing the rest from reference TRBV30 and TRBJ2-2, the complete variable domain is SQTIHQWPATLVQPVGSPLSLECTVEGTSNPNLYWYRQAAGRGLQLLFYSVGIGQISSEVPQNLSASRPQDRQFILSSKKLLLSDSGFYLCAWSPRGGELFFGEGSRLTVL.

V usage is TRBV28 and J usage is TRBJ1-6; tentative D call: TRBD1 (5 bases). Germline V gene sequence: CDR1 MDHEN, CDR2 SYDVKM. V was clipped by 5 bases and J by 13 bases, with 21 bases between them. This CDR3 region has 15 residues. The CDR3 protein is CASSISGPGVGPLHF. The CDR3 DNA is TGTGCCAGCAGTATCTCGGGACCGGGGGTCGGGCCCCTCCACTTT.

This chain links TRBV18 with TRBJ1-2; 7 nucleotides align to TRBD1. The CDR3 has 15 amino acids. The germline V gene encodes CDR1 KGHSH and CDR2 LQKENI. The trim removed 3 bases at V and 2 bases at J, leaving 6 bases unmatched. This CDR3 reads CASSPAAGGNYGYTF. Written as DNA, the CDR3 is TGTGCCAGCTCACCCGCGGCAGGGGGAAACTATGGCTACACCTTC.

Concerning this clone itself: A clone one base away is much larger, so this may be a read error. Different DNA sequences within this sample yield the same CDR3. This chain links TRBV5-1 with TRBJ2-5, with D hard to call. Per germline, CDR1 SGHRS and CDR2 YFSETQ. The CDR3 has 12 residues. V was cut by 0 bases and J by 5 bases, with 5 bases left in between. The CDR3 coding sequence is TGCGCCAGCAGCTTGGCCGGTGAGACCCAGTACTTC. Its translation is CASSLAGETQYF. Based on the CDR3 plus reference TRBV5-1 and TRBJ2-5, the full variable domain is KAGVTQTPRYLIKTRGQQVTLSCSPISGHRSVSWYQQTPGQGLQFLFEYFSETQRNKGNFPGRFSGRQFSNSRSEMNVSTLELGDSALYLCASSLAGETQYFGPGTRLLVL.

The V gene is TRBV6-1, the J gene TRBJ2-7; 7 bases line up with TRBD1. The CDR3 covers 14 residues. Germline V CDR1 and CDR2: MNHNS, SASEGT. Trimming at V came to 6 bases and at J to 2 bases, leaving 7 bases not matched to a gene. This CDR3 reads CASSLGQAAYEQYF. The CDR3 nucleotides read TGTGCCAGCAGCCTTGGACAGGCTGCCTACGAGCAGTACTTC.

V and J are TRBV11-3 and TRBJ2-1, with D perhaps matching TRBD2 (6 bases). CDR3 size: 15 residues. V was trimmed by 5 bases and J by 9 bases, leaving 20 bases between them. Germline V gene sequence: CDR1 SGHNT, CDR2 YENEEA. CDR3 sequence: CASSPSATGIGEQFF. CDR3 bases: TGTGCCAGCAGCCCTAGCGCTACGGGAATTGGTGAGCAGTTCTTC.

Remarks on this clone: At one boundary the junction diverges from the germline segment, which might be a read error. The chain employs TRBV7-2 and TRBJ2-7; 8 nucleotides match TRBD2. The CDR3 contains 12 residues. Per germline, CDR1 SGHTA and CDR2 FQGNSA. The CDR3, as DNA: TGTGCCAGCAGCTCCTTGGCGGGAGGCCGGGACTTC. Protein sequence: CASSSLAGGRDF.

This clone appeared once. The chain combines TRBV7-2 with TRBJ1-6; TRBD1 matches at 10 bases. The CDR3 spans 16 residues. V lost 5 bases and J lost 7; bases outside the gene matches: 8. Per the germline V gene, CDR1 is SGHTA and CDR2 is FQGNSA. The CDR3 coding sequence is TGTGCCAGCAGCATAAGCCCGGGACAGGGGAATTCACCCCTCCACTTT. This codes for CASSISPGQGNSPLHF. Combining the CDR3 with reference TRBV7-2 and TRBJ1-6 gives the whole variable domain GAGVSQSPSNKVTEKGKDVELRCDPISGHTALYWYRQSLGQGLEFLIYFQGNSAPDKSGLPSDRFSAERTGGSVSTLTIQRTQQEDSAVYLCASSISPGQGNSPLHFGNGTRLTVT.

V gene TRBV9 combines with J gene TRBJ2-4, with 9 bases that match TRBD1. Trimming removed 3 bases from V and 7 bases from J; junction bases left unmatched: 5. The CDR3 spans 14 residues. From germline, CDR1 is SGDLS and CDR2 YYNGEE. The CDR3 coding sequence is TGTGCCAGCAGCGCCCGGGACAGGGAGAACATTCAGTACTTC. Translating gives CASSARDRENIQYF.

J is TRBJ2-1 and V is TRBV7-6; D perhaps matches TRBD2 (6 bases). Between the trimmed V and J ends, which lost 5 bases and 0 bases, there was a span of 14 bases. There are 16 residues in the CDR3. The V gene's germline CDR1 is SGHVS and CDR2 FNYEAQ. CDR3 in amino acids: CASSPLRGSSYNEQFF. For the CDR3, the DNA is TGTGCCAGCAGCCCACTACGGGGGAGCTCCTACAATGAGCAGTTCTTC.

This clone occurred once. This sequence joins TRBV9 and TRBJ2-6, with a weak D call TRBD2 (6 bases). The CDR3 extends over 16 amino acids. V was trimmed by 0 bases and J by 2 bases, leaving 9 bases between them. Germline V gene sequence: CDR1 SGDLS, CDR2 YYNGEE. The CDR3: CASSVDSGAGANVLTF. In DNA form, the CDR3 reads TGTGCCAGCAGCGTAGACTCGGGGGCTGGGGCCAACGTCCTGACTTTC.

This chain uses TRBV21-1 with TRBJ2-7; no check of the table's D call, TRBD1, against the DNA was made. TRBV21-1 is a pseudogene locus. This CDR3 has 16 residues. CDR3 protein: CASSKEKRGTGCEQYF. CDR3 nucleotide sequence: TGTGCCAGCAGCAAAGAGAAGAGAGGGACAGGGTGCGAGCAGTACTTC.

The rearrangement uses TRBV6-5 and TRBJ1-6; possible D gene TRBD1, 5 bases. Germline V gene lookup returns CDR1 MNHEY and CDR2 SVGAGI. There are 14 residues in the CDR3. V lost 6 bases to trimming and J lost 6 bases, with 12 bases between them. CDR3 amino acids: CASRTGTANSPLHF. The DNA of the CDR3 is TGTGCCAGCAGAACCGGGACGGCTAATTCACCCCTCCACTTT.

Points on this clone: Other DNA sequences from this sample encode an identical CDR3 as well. The DNA for the CDR3 is TGTGCCAGCAGCTTAAACAGCTTGAATGAGCAGTTCTTC. Its translation: CASSLNSLNEQFF. V gene TRBV7-2 combines with J gene TRBJ2-1; no clear D gene. CDR1 and CDR2 (germline): SGHTA, FQGNSA. The CDR3 loop spans 13 amino acids. The V gene lost 2 bases and the J gene lost 7 bases, with 9 bases spanning the gap.

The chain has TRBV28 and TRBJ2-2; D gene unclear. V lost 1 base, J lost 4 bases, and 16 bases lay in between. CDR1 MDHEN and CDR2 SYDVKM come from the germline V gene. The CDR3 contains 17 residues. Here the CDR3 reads CASSLSMGIGTTGELFF. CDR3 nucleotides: TGTGCCAGCAGTTTATCCATGGGCATTGGAACCACCGGGGAGCTGTTTTTT.

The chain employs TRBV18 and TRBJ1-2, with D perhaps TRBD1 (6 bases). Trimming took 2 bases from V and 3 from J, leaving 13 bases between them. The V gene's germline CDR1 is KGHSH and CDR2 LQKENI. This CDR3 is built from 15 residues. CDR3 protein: CASSPAQGSDYGYTF. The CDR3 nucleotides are TGTGCCAGCTCACCAGCCCAGGGGAGCGACTATGGCTACACCTTC.

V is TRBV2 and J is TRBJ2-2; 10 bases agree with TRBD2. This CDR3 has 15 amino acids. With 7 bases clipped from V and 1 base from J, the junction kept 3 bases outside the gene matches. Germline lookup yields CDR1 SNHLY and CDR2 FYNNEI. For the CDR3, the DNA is TGTGCCAGCACTTGGACTAGCGGGAACACCGGGGAGCTGTTTTTT. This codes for CASTWTSGNTGELFF.

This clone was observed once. As DNA, the CDR3 is TGTGCCAGCAGAGAGACAGGGCCAGTTCAAGGCTACACCTTC. Amino acid sequence: CASRETGPVQGYTF. This chain joins TRBV6-1 and TRBJ1-2; 7 bases align to TRBD1. V shed 6 bases, J shed 8 bases, and the junction held 12 bases outside the gene matches. Germline V gene lookup returns CDR1 MNHNS and CDR2 SASEGT. This CDR3 comprises 14 residues.

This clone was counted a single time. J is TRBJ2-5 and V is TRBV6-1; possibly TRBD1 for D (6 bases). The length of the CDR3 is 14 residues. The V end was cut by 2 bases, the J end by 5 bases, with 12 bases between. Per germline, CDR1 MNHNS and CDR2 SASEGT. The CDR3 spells CASSEQGFVETQYF. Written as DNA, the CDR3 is TGTGCCAGCAGTGAACAGGGGTTCGTGGAGACCCAGTACTTC.

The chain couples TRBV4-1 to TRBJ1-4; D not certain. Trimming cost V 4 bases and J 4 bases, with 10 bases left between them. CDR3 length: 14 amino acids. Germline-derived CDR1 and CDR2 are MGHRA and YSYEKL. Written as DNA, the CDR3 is TGCGCCAGCAGCCCTTCACAGATTAATGAAAAACTGTTTTTT. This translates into CASSPSQINEKLFF.

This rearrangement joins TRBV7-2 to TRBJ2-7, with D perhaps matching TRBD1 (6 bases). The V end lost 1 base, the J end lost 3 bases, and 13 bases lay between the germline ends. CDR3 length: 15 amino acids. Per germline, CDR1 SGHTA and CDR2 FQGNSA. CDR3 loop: CASSLEAGVNYEQYF. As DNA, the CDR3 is TGTGCCAGCAGCTTAGAGGCAGGGGTGAACTACGAGCAGTACTTC.

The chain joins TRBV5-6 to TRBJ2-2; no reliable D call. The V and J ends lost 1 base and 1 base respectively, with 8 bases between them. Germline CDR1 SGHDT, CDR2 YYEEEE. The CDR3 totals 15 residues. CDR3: CASSLRDKNTGELFF. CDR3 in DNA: TGTGCCAGCAGCTTGAGAGACAAGAACACCGGGGAGCTGTTTTTT.

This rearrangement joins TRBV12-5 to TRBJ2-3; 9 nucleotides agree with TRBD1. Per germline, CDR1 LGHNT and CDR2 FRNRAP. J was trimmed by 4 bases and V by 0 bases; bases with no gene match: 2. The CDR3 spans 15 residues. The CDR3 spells CASGLVRTGADTQYF. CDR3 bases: TGTGCTAGTGGTTTGGTCCGGACAGGGGCAGATACGCAGTATTTT.